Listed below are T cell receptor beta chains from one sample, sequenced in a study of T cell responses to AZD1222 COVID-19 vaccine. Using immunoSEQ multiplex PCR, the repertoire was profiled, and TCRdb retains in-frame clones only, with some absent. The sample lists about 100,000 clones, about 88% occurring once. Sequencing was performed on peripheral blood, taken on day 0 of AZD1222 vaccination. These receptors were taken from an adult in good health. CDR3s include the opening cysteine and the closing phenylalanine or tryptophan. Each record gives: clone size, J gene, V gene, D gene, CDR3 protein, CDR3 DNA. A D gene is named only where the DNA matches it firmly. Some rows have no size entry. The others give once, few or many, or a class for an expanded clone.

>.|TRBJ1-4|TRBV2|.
CASSEATNEKLFF
TGTGCCAGCAGTGAAGCAACTAATGAAAAACTGTTTTTT
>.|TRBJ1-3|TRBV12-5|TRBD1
CASGLTGQAGSGNTIYF
TGTGCTAGTGGACTGACCGGACAGGCAGGCTCTGGAAACACCATATATTTT
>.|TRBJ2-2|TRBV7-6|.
CASSPGQKNTGELFF
TGTGCCAGCAGCCCGGGCCAGAAGAACACCGGGGAGCTGTTTTTT
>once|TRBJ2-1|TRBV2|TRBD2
CASKAAGGPLYNEQFF
TGTGCCAGCAAGGCGGCGGGAGGGCCTCTTTACAATGAGCAGTTCTTC
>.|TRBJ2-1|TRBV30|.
CAWSVGGVGEQFF
TGTGCCTGGAGTGTTGGTGGCGTCGGGGAGCAGTTCTTC
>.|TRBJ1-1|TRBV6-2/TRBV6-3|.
CASSLAEILPNTEAFF
TGTGCCAGCAGTCTGGCCGAGATACTCCCGAACACTGAAGCTTTCTTT
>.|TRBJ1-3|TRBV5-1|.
CASTLGTGNTIYF
TGCGCCAGTACGCTGGGAACTGGAAACACCATATATTTT
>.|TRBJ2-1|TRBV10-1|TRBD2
CASLMRGLAGVHEQFF
TGCGCCAGCCTCATGAGGGGGCTAGCGGGAGTACATGAGCAGTTCTTC
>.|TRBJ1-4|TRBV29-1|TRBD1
CSVWTGQTATNEKLFF
TGCAGCGTTTGGACAGGGCAGACGGCAACTAATGAAAAACTGTTTTTT
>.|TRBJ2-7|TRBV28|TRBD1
CASSFAPGTGGNEQYF
TGTGCCAGCAGTTTCGCCCCCGGGACAGGGGGGAACGAGCAGTACTTC
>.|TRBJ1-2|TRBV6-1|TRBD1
CASSETGNYGYTF
TGTGCCAGCAGTGAGACAGGGAACTATGGCTACACCTTC
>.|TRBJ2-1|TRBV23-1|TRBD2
CASSQLPSGRAQNEQFF
TGCGCCAGCAGTCAACTTCCTAGCGGGAGAGCTCAAAATGAGCAGTTCTTC
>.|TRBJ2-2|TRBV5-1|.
CASSLVGGSNTGELFF
TGCGCCAGCAGCTTGGTAGGGGGGTCGAACACCGGGGAGCTGTTTTTT
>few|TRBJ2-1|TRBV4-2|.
CASSQEDGSYNEQFF
TGTGCCAGCAGCCAAGAGGATGGTTCCTACAATGAGCAGTTCTTC
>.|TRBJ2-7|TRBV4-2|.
CASSPYQTYEQYF
TGTGCCAGCAGCCCTTACCAAACCTACGAGCAGTACTTC
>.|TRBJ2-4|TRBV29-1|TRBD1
CSASDRPKNIQYF
TGCAGCGCTTCGGACAGGCCCAAAAACATTCAGTACTTC
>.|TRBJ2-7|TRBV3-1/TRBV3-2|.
CASSQARTVFYEQYF
TGTGCCAGCAGCCAAGCTCGGACAGTATTCTACGAGCAGTACTTC
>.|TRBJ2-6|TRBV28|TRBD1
CASSGQGYSGANVLTF
TGTGCCAGCAGTGGACAGGGTTACTCTGGGGCCAACGTCCTGACTTTC
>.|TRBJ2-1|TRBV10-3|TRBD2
CAIRGTSVGGNNEQFF
TGTGCCATCAGGGGGACTAGCGTCGGCGGCAACAATGAGCAGTTCTTC
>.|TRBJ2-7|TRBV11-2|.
CASSLAPQHYEQYF
TGTGCCAGCAGCTTAGCCCCTCAGCACTACGAGCAGTACTTC
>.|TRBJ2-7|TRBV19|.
CASSIGPYEQYF
TGTGCCAGTAGTATAGGTCCCTACGAGCAGTACTTC
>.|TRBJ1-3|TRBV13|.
CASSFRSSGNTIYF
TGTGCCAGCAGCTTCAGGTCCTCTGGAAACACCATATATTTT
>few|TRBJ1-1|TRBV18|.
CASSLGVSDPEAFF
TGTGCCAGCTCACTCGGAGTATCGGACCCTGAAGCTTTCTTT
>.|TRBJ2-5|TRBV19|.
CASSSNTEIQETQYF
TGTGCCAGTAGTTCGAATACAGAAATCCAAGAGACCCAGTACTTC
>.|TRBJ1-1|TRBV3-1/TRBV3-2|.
CASKGGRSRRTEAFF
TGTGCCAGCAAGGGGGGCAGGTCCCGCCGAACTGAAGCTTTCTTT
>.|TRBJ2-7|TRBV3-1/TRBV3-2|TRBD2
CASSRGGEQYF
TGTGCCAGCAGCCGCGGGGGCGAGCAGTACTTC
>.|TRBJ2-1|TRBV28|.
CASSLQSRYNEQFF
TGTGCCAGCAGTCTACAGAGTAGGTACAATGAGCAGTTCTTC
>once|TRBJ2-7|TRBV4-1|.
CASSQGENYEQYF
TGCGCCAGCAGCCAAGGAGAAAACTACGAGCAGTACTTC
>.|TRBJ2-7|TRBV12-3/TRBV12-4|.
CASSFGGNEQYF
TGTGCCAGCAGTTTTGGCGGGAACGAGCAGTACTTC
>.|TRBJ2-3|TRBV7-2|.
CASSLSVSGNTDTQYF
TGTGCCAGCAGCTTATCCGTTAGCGGAAATACAGATACGCAGTATTTT
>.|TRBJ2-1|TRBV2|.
CASSSPNSYNEQFF
TGTGCCAGCAGTAGTCCGAACTCCTACAATGAGCAGTTCTTC